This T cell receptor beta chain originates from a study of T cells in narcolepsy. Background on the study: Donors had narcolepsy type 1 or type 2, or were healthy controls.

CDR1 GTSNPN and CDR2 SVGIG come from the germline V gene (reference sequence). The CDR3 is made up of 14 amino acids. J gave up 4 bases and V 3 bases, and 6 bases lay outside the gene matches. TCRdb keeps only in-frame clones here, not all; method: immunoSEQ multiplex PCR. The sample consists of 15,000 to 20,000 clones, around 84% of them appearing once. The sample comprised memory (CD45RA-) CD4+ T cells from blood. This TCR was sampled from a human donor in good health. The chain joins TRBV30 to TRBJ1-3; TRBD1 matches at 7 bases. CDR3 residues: CAWREPGGGNTIYF. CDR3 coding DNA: TGTGCCTGGAGGGAACCAGGGGGGGGAAACACCATATATTTT.